One sample yielded the 15 T cell receptor beta chains listed below, sequenced in a study of blood T cell repertoires in COVID-19. The protocol was immunoSEQ multiplex PCR, while the TCRdb copy is restricted to in-frame clones and leaves out a portion. Of 200,000 or so clones listed, 86% were seen once; the top ten hold 3% to 4%. Material: PBMCs or T cells enriched from blood (not recorded which). All receptors come from a woman between 40 and 50 years old with acute COVID-19.

J is TRBJ2-2 and V is TRBV4-1; TRBD2 is a possible D gene (5 bases). Trimming left V 6 bases short and J 5 bases short, with 22 bases between. Per germline, CDR1 MGHRA and CDR2 YSYEKL. The CDR3 is 17 amino acids. CDR3 nucleotides: TGCGCCAGCAGTCGACCGGCCGGGAACGGGTGGACCGGGGAGCTGTTTTTT. Translation gives CASSRPAGNGWTGELFF.

In DNA, the CDR3 is TGTGCCAGCAGCCACTACAGGGAAAGGGCCGTACCCCAGCATTTT. Its protein product is CASSHYRERAVPQHF. This chain connects TRBV28 to TRBJ1-5, with D maybe TRBD1 (6 bases). V was cut by 6 bases and J by 10 bases, with 22 bases left in between. Germline lookup yields CDR1 MDHEN and CDR2 SYDVKM. This CDR3 is built from 15 residues.

This chain links TRBV5-1 with TRBJ2-7, with D uncertain. This CDR3 contains 15 residues. V gave up 2 bases and J gave up 4 bases, with 16 bases separating them. CDR1 and CDR2 (germline): SGHRS, YFSETQ. CDR3 nucleotide sequence: TGCGCCAGCAGCTTTGACATGGGCCCAGGATACGAGCAGTACTTC. Translating gives CASSFDMGPGYEQYF.

This clone appeared a few times. V is TRBV15 and J is TRBJ1-4; 11 nucleotides agree with TRBD1. Germline CDR1 is LNHNV and CDR2 is YYDKDF (reference sequence). V shed 5 bases, J shed 8 bases, and the junction held 16 bases outside the gene matches. This CDR3 has 18 residues. CDR3 amino acids: CATSLLRGTGGFGEKLFF. CDR3 bases: TGTGCCACCAGCCTACTAAGGGGGACAGGGGGATTTGGAGAAAAACTGTTTTTT.

This clone showed up just once. The rearrangement links TRBV30 to TRBJ1-2; D remains ambiguous. This CDR3 region has 13 residues. The germline V gene has CDR1 GTSNPN and CDR2 SVGIG (reference sequence). The germline V and J ends were trimmed by 4 bases and 8 bases, with 17 bases remaining between them. The CDR3 spells CAWTVPGLRGYTF. CDR3 in DNA: TGTGCCTGGACTGTCCCTGGATTGAGGGGCTACACCTTC.

The chain recombines TRBV19 with TRBJ1-1; D is uncertain. The CDR3 is 15 residues long. Germline CDR1 and CDR2: LNHDA and SQIVND (reference sequence). V dropped 2 bases and J dropped 1 base, with 11 bases sitting between them. The CDR3 bases are TGTGCCAGTAGTATATATGAGGGCTCGAACACTGAAGCTTTCTTT. It encodes CASSIYEGSNTEAFF. The entire variable domain, with the rest obtained from reference TRBV19 and TRBJ1-1, is as follows: DGGITQSPKYLFRKEGQNVTLSCEQNLNHDAMYWYRQDPGQGLRLIYYSQIVNDFQKGDIAEGYSVSREKKESFPLTVTSAQKNPTAFYLCASSIYEGSNTEAFFGQGTRLTVV.

The CDR3 DNA reads as TGTGCCTGGAGTCTAGATCGCAGATTCGCCGGGGAGCTGTTTTTT. As protein: CAWSLDRRFAGELFF. The rearrangement links TRBV30 to TRBJ2-2; D is unresolved. This CDR3 comprises 15 residues. V was pared by 2 bases and J by 6 bases, with 16 bases between. Germline V CDR1 and CDR2: GTSNPN, SVGIG (reference sequence).

The J gene is TRBJ2-7, the V gene TRBV21-1; the listed D gene, TRBD2, was not tested against the DNA. TRBV21-1 is a recognized pseudogene. This CDR3 contains 17 residues. The CDR3 DNA is TGTGCCAGCAGCAAGCCACGGGACTATCAGGGCCCCTACGAGCAGTACTTC. Amino acid sequence: CASSKPRDYQGPYEQYF.

The chain recombines TRBV11-2 with TRBJ2-2; D gene unclear. The CDR3 has 14 residues. Trimming cost V 5 bases and J 1 base, with 8 bases left between them. Germline CDR1 SGHAT, CDR2 FQNNGV. CDR3 nucleotides: TGTGCCAGCAGCAGGCCGGGGAACACCGGGGAGCTGTTTTTT. Translation: CASSRPGNTGELFF. The whole variable domain, remainder taken from reference TRBV11-2 and TRBJ2-2, is EAGVAQSPRYKIIEKRQSVAFWCNPISGHATLYWYQQILGQGPKLLIQFQNNGVVDDSQLPKDRFSAERLKGVDSTLKIQPAKLEDSAVYLCASSRPGNTGELFFGEGSRLTVL.

The rearrangement uses TRBV28 and TRBJ2-7, with 8 nucleotides matching TRBD1. This CDR3 is 15 amino acids long. The junction had 8 bases not matched to a gene; V was cut back by 4 bases and J by 3 bases. Germline loops: CDR1 MDHEN, CDR2 SYDVKM. The CDR3 region has the DNA TGTGCCAGCAGTTCCTCCGGGACAGGTCTCTACGAGCAGTACTTC. As protein: CASSSSGTGLYEQYF.

This clone has just one count. This chain connects TRBV4-2 to TRBJ2-1; 10 bases match TRBD2. The germline CDR1 and CDR2 sequences are LGHNA and YNFKEQ. The junction had 9 bases not matched to a gene; V was cut back by 1 base and J by 0 bases. This CDR3 has 19 residues. CDR3 residues: CASSQVSIAGGSSYNEQFF. The CDR3 coding sequence is TGTGCCAGCAGCCAAGTTTCCATAGCGGGAGGAAGCTCCTACAATGAGCAGTTCTTC.

The chain combines TRBV19 with TRBJ1-2; TRBD1 agrees at 9 bases. Germline loops: CDR1 LNHDA, CDR2 SQIVND (reference sequence). With 9 bases clipped from V and 5 bases from J, the junction kept 7 bases outside the gene matches. This CDR3 is 13 amino acids long. Written as DNA, the CDR3 is TGTGCCAGCGGGACAGGGTCGTCTTATGGCTACACCTTC. Protein sequence: CASGTGSSYGYTF.

J is TRBJ1-1 and V is TRBV29-1, with 11 bases identical to TRBD1. V trimming: 7 bases; J trimming: 5 bases; junction bases outside the gene matches: 6. Germline V gene data show CDR1 as SQVTM and CDR2 as ANQGSEA. The CDR3 runs 13 residues. The CDR3 coding sequence is TGCAGCGCCGGACAGGGGGCGAGGACTGAAGCTTTCTTT. Its protein product is CSAGQGARTEAFF.

This clone occurred a few times. CDR3 residues: CASSPPSGGSGTQYF. The CDR3 DNA follows: TGTGCCAGCAGTCCCCCTAGCGGGGGTTCGGGCACGCAGTATTTT. This chain uses TRBV28 with TRBJ2-3, with 10 bases lining up with TRBD2. The CDR3 runs 15 residues. Trimming cost V 5 bases and J 9 bases; bases outside gene matches: 11. The germline CDR1 and CDR2 sequences are MDHEN and SYDVKM.

This clone was seen a handful of times. The chain carries TRBV28 and TRBJ1-1, with a weak D call TRBD1 (6 bases). Looked up from germline, CDR1 is MDHEN and CDR2 is SYDVKM. The V gene lost 2 bases and the J gene lost 2 bases, with 15 bases spanning the gap. The CDR3 has 16 residues. The CDR3 DNA follows: TGTGCCAGCAGTTTAATCGGCAGGGGTGATAACACTGAAGCTTTCTTT. Its protein is CASSLIGRGDNTEAFF.